These 8 T cell receptor beta chains were sequenced from one sample in a study of shared clonotypes between healthy human individuals. The method was immunoSEQ multiplex PCR; TCRdb's version includes in-frame clones alone and lacks a portion of them. The sample records 1.5 million to 2.5 million clones, approximately 95% being singletons. CD45RO negativity and positive selection for CCR7 defined naive CD8 cells, a population that excluded terminally differentiated effector memory CD45RA+ cells. The sequencing sample was made of naive CD8+ T cells sorted from blood. The receptors shown here come from a man aged 18-30 years in good health.

The table lists this clone with a count of one. The V gene is TRBV19, the J gene TRBJ2-1; 8 bases match TRBD1. The length of the CDR3 is 14 residues. CDR1 is LNHDA and CDR2 is SQIVND in the germline V gene (reference sequence). Germline trimming cut 5 bases from V and 6 bases from J; bases unmatched to any gene: 6. The CDR3 DNA reads as TGTGCCAGTAGTTTCGGACAGGGAATCAATGAGCAGTTCTTC. Its translation: CASSFGQGINEQFF.

The chain combines TRBV30 with TRBJ1-5; D gene ambiguous. Trimming removed 0 bases at V and 1 base at J, with 7 bases between. The CDR3 contains 14 residues. Germline assignment: CDR1 GTSNPN and CDR2 SVGIG (reference sequence). For the CDR3, the DNA is TGTGCCTGGAGTGTACTGGGGAGCAATCAGCCCCAGCATTTT. It encodes CAWSVLGSNQPQHF.

J is TRBJ2-6 and V is TRBV7-3, with 10 bases aligning to TRBD1. Germline CDR1 and CDR2: SGHTA and FQGTGA. This CDR3 is 18 amino acids long. Trimming took 5 bases from V and 2 from J; bases not matched to a gene: 9. This chain's CDR3 is CASSQTGQGSPGANVLTF. CDR3 nucleotide sequence: TGTGCCAGCAGCCAAACGGGACAGGGGTCGCCTGGGGCCAACGTCCTGACTTTC.

The CDR3 loop reads CASSIGRFFDGYTF. The CDR3 DNA sequence: TGTGCCAGTAGTATAGGACGGTTTTTCGATGGCTACACCTTC. The gene calls are TRBV19 and TRBJ1-2; D uncertain. CDR1 and CDR2 from the germline V gene are LNHDA and SQIVND (reference sequence). V was clipped by 1 base and J by 6 bases, with 12 bases between them. This CDR3 comprises 14 residues. Combining the CDR3 with reference TRBV19 and TRBJ1-2 gives the whole variable domain DGGITQSPKYLFRKEGQNVTLSCEQNLNHDAMYWYRQDPGQGLRLIYYSQIVNDFQKGDIAEGYSVSREKKESFPLTVTSAQKNPTAFYLCASSIGRFFDGYTFGSGTRLTVV.

This sequence joins TRBV13 and TRBJ2-5; D unresolved. CDR1 is PRHDT, CDR2 FYEKMQ, per germline (reference sequence). Trimming took 5 bases from V and 1 from J, leaving 14 bases between them. The CDR3 spans 15 residues. CDR3 in amino acids: CASSPTTRVQETQYF. The CDR3 DNA reads TGTGCCAGCAGCCCAACGACCCGGGTCCAAGAGACCCAGTACTTC.

The chain joins TRBV27 to TRBJ2-7; D might be TRBD1 or TRBD2, each matching 5 bases. Germline V gives CDR1 MNHEY, CDR2 SMNVEV (reference sequence). This CDR3 has 13 amino acids. The germline V and J ends were trimmed by 2 bases and 9 bases, with 14 bases remaining between them. The chain's CDR3 is CASSLGPWDPQYF. CDR3 coding DNA: TGTGCCAGCAGTTTAGGCCCATGGGACCCGCAGTACTTC.

The table lists this clone with a count of one. The chain links TRBV5-8 to TRBJ1-6; D gene uncertain. CDR1 and CDR2 from the germline V gene are SGHTS and YDEGEE. CDR3 size: 16 residues. Trimming took off 5 bases at V and 0 bases at J, with 12 bases between the two ends. CDR3 DNA sequence: TGTGCCAGCAGGGGGAAAATCAGCTCCTATAATTCACCCCTCCACTTT. It is translated as CASRGKISSYNSPLHF. The complete variable domain, with remaining parts taken from reference TRBV5-8 and TRBJ1-6, reads EAGVTQSPTHLIKTRGQQATLRCSPISGHTSVYWYQQALGLGLQFLLWYDEGEERNRGNFPPRFSGRQFPNYSSELNVNALELEDSALYLCASRGKISSYNSPLHFGNGTRLTVT.

The CDR3 here is CASSPRERTYNEQFF. The CDR3 DNA is TGTGCCAGCAGTCCCCGGGAGAGGACCTACAATGAGCAGTTCTTC. V usage is TRBV27 and J usage is TRBJ2-1; TRBD2 might be the D (6 bases). This CDR3 comprises 15 residues. Germline CDR1 is MNHEY and CDR2 is SMNVEV (reference sequence). V was pared by 5 bases and J by 2 bases, with 13 bases between.